This T cell receptor (beta chain) was identified during a study of T cell repertoires in cytomegalovirus infection. Study conclusions and caveats: HLA-C-restricted CMV clonotypes gave the most frequent clonotype in two of eight donors.

Germline-derived CDR1 and CDR2 are LNHNV and YYDKDF (reference sequence). This CDR3 region has 15 residues. V lost 4 bases, J lost 3 bases, and 3 bases stayed unmatched. A single record per CDR3 protein comes from TCRdb applying MiXCR to the reads. This sample has fewer than 350,000 distinct CDR3 sequences, with roughly 17% found just once. This clonotype was observed at least ten times. Its matching antigen is unknown. This rearrangement joins TRBV15 to TRBJ2-1; 10 positions match TRBD2. This sequence originates from a human donor in good health (CMV status not recorded). Some clones in this sample may be carry-over from other donors' samples. The specimen was PBMCs. The CDR3 sequence is CATSTGLASYNEQFF. DNA of the CDR3: TGTGCCACCAGCACGGGACTAGCGAGCTACAATGAGCAGTTCTTC.